The rows below give T cell receptor beta chains drawn from one sample of a study of STAT5B mutations in CD4+ large granular lymphocyte leukemia. Measured with immunoSEQ multiplex PCR; TCRdb has only the in-frame clones, and not every one. The sample yields around 23,000 clones, 79% seen once. The sample was CD4+ T cells from blood buffy coats. These receptors originate from a human donor in good health. Each CDR3 is given with its conserved first and last residue. D genes are given only for firm matches. The size of a clone is reported for some rows only, either as once, few or many, or as a class for expanded clones.

TRBD2 TRBJ2-1 . TRBV5-6 CASSLILAGGPSSYNEQFF TGTGCCAGCAGCTTGATCCTAGCGGGAGGGCCAAGCTCCTACAATGAGCAGTTCTTC
. TRBJ2-3 . TRBV2 CASSPRRTDTQYF TGTGCCAGCAGTCCTCGGCGCACAGATACGCAGTATTTT
TRBD2 TRBJ2-3 . TRBV7-9 CASSFTSGSTDTQYF TGTGCCAGCAGCTTTACTAGCGGTAGCACAGATACGCAGTATTTT
. TRBJ1-2 few TRBV2 CASSEGSPNYGYTF TGTGCCAGCAGTGAGGGAAGCCCTAACTATGGCTACACCTTC
TRBD1 TRBJ2-1 . TRBV6-1 CASSVTGVVNEQFF TGTGCCAGCAGTGTGACAGGGGTCGTCAATGAGCAGTTCTTC
. TRBJ1-4 . TRBV11-3 CASSATGANEKLFF TGTGCCAGCAGCGCGACCGGGGCGAATGAAAAACTGTTTTTT
. TRBJ2-1 . TRBV19 CASNSWSSYNEQFF TGTGCCAGTAACTCCTGGAGCTCCTACAATGAGCAGTTCTTC
. TRBJ1-1 . TRBV30 CACEGDAEAFF TGTGCCTGTGAGGGGGACGCTGAAGCTTTCTTT
. TRBJ1-1 . TRBV5-1 CASSLFGLTGTEAFF TGCGCCAGCAGCCTATTCGGGCTTACGGGGACTGAAGCTTTCTTT
. TRBJ2-4 . TRBV5-8 CASSLDRDRSYLNIQYF TGTGCCAGCAGCTTGGATAGAGATCGTTCCTACCTAAACATTCAGTACTTC
. TRBJ1-1 few TRBV9 CASSVATANTEAFF TGTGCCAGCAGCGTAGCGACAGCGAACACTGAAGCTTTCTTT
. TRBJ2-1 . TRBV5-4 CASSLPPGASRNNEQFF TGTGCCAGCAGCCTACCCCCGGGGGCTAGCAGAAACAATGAGCAGTTCTTC
. TRBJ2-7 . TRBV2 CASRVEQTRHHEQYF TGTGCCAGCAGAGTAGAACAGACAAGGCACCACGAGCAGTACTTC
. TRBJ2-2 few TRBV6-4 CASSGESTGELFF TGTGCCAGCAGTGGGGAGAGCACCGGGGAGCTGTTTTTT
. TRBJ1-1 . TRBV30 CAFAGLNTEAFF TGTGCCTTTGCAGGATTGAACACTGAAGCTTTCTTT
. TRBJ1-4 . TRBV19 CASRRSGTNEKLFF TGTGCCAGCCGGAGGTCGGGGACTAATGAAAAACTGTTTTTT
TRBD2 TRBJ2-1 . TRBV11-2 CASRPGTSGYNEQFF TGTGCCAGCAGGCCCGGGACTAGCGGATACAATGAGCAGTTCTTC
. TRBJ2-1 . TRBV9 CASSGGVGYNEQFF TGTGCCAGCAGCGGTGGGGTAGGCTACAATGAGCAGTTCTTC
. TRBJ2-1 . TRBV2 CASRWRTFNEQFF TGTGCCAGCAGGTGGAGGACTTTCAATGAGCAGTTCTTC
TRBD1 TRBJ2-7 once TRBV18 CASSLGTERASYEQYF TGTGCCAGCTCTCTTGGGACAGAGAGAGCCTCCTACGAGCAGTACTTC
. TRBJ2-1 once TRBV19 CASIPNPGEYNEQFF TGTGCCAGTATTCCTAATCCTGGGGAATACAATGAGCAGTTCTTC
. TRBJ2-2 . TRBV5-4 CASSPGTPGDTGELFF TGTGCCAGCAGCCCGGGGACTCCTGGAGACACCGGGGAGCTGTTTTTT
TRBD2 TRBJ2-7 once TRBV5-1 CASRTSGSYEQYF TGCGCCAGTAGGACTAGCGGGTCTTACGAGCAGTACTTC
. TRBJ2-2 . TRBV7-9 CASSLGNTGELFF TGTGCCAGCAGCTTAGGGAACACCGGGGAGCTGTTTTTT
. TRBJ1-1 . TRBV5-1 CASSPTGRDTEAFF TGCGCCAGCAGCCCGACCGGACGGGACACTGAAGCTTTCTTT
. TRBJ1-1 . TRBV5-4 CASRLDQNTEAFF TGTGCCAGCAGATTGGACCAGAACACTGAAGCTTTCTTT
TRBD2 TRBJ2-7 . TRBV5-1 CASSLGTSASYEQYF TGCGCCAGCAGCCTGGGGACTAGCGCCTCCTACGAGCAGTACTTC
. TRBJ2-7 few TRBV11-2 CASSGAGNEQYF TGTGCCAGCAGCGGGGCTGGGAACGAGCAGTACTTC
. TRBJ2-5 . TRBV30 CAWSVRGLAAQETQYF TGTGCCTGGAGTGTACGGGGGCTAGCGGCTCAAGAGACCCAGTACTTC
. TRBJ2-2 . TRBV28 CASSLMKGTGELFF TGTGCCAGCAGTTTAATGAAGGGGACCGGGGAGCTGTTTTTT
. TRBJ1-2 . TRBV7-9 CASSLATDGYTF TGTGCCAGCAGCTTAGCGACCGATGGCTACACCTTC
. TRBJ1-2 . TRBV6-5 CASSISGYGYTF TGTGCCAGCAGTATCTCAGGGTACGGCTACACCTTC
. TRBJ2-6 . TRBV6-5 CASTMHRTGANVLTF TGTGCCAGCACCATGCACCGAACTGGGGCCAACGTCCTGACTTTC
. TRBJ1-1 . TRBV7-2 CASSFDRMNTEAFF TGTGCCAGCAGCTTCGACAGGATGAACACTGAAGCTTTCTTT
TRBD1 TRBJ2-7 . TRBV5-4 CASSTPTGQGSEQYF TGTGCCAGCAGCACACCTACGGGACAGGGATCCGAGCAGTACTTC
. TRBJ2-1 . TRBV29-1 CSVNGQNTYNEQFF TGCAGCGTCAACGGACAGAATACCTACAATGAGCAGTTCTTC
. TRBJ1-2 . TRBV29-1 CSVIRGVEGYTF TGCAGCGTTATCAGAGGAGTGGAGGGCTACACCTTC
TRBD1 TRBJ2-7 . TRBV6-5 CASRTGTGGTYEQYF TGTGCCAGCAGAACTGGGACAGGGGGTACCTACGAGCAGTACTTC
. TRBJ2-1 once TRBV5-1 CASSLGALVNEQFF TGCGCCAGCAGCTTGGGGGCTCTTGTCAATGAGCAGTTCTTC
TRBD2 TRBJ2-7 . TRBV7-8 CASSLVLAGNYEQYF TGTGCCAGCAGCTTAGTACTAGCGGGTAATTACGAGCAGTACTTC
TRBD1 TRBJ2-3 . TRBV27 CASTLRGGQGITDTQYF TGTGCCAGCACCCTTCGTGGGGGACAGGGTATCACAGATACGCAGTATTTT
. TRBJ1-2 . TRBV4-1 CASSQTDYGYTF TGCGCCAGCAGCCAGACCGACTATGGCTACACCTTC
. TRBJ2-3 . TRBV9 CASSVVDVDTQYF TGTGCCAGCAGCGTAGTGGACGTGGATACGCAGTATTTT